The 20 T cell receptor beta chains presented below share a single source sample, sequenced in a study of shared clonotypes between healthy human individuals. The data were produced by immunoSEQ multiplex PCR, yet TCRdb's version contains in-frame clones alone and is incomplete. The sample shows roughly 700,000 clones, approximately 79% of them seen only once. Sequencing input: memory CD4+ T cells sorted from blood. This sample's subset: CD45RA-negative fraction. These receptors came from a woman aged 30 to 39 in good health.

The chain recombines TRBV14 with TRBJ2-1; TRBD2 agrees at 7 bases. The CDR3 consists of 18 residues. Germline V gene data show CDR1 as SGHDN and CDR2 as FVKESK. The J segment lost 5 bases and the V segment lost 0 bases, leaving 13 bases of the junction unmatched. Here the CDR3 reads CASSQDRVAGRLNNEQFF. CDR3 DNA sequence: TGTGCCAGCAGCCAAGATAGGGTAGCGGGCAGATTGAACAATGAGCAGTTCTTC.

The CDR3 region is CASSPHFGRGGISYEQYF. CDR3 bases: TGTGCCAGCAGCCCCCACTTTGGGCGGGGGGGGATCTCCTACGAGCAGTACTTC. The chain employs TRBV7-6 and TRBJ2-7; 9 bases line up with TRBD2. The CDR3 has 18 residues. The J segment lost 0 bases and the V segment lost 5 bases, leaving 14 bases of the junction unmatched. In germline, CDR1 is SGHVS, CDR2 FNYEAQ.

This clone has just a few counts. This sequence joins TRBV11-3 and TRBJ2-2, with 10 bases that match TRBD2. CDR3 length: 13 amino acids. V trimming: 11 bases; J trimming: 3 bases; junction bases outside the gene matches: 3. CDR1 is SGHNT, CDR2 YENEEA, per germline. CDR3 sequence reads: CACGLADTGELFF. The CDR3 DNA sequence: TGTGCCTGTGGACTAGCGGACACCGGGGAGCTGTTTTTT.

The rearrangement joins TRBV29-1 to TRBJ2-7, with 8 bases that match TRBD1. Germline CDR1 is SQVTM and CDR2 is ANQGSEA. The trim removed 6 bases at V and 0 bases at J, leaving 7 bases unmatched. The CDR3 loop spans 14 amino acids. CDR3 sequence reads: CSVVGQGHSYEQYF. CDR3 DNA: TGCAGCGTCGTTGGACAGGGACACTCCTACGAGCAGTACTTC.

The chain is built from TRBV12-1 and TRBJ1-3. TRBV12-1 constitutes a pseudogene. The CDR3 totals 16 residues. In nucleotides, the CDR3 is TGTGCCAGCAGCTTTGTGGGGGATATAAGTGGAAACACCATATATTTT. Its protein is CASSFVGDISGNTIYF.

The rearrangement uses TRBV5-1 and TRBJ1-2, with TRBD1 matching 8 bases. Trimming cost V 2 bases and J 8 bases; bases outside gene matches: 11. Germline loops: CDR1 SGHRS, CDR2 YFSETQ. The CDR3 loop spans 15 amino acids. In nucleotides, the CDR3 is TGCGCCAGCAGCTTAGAAGCCGGGACAGGACGCGGCTACACCTTC. Its translation: CASSLEAGTGRGYTF.

The CDR3 loop reads CASSSLPGGFSGANVLTF. In nucleotides, the CDR3 is TGTGCCAGCAGCTCCCTCCCCGGCGGTTTCTCTGGGGCCAACGTCCTGACTTTC. The V and J genes are TRBV7-2 and TRBJ2-6; D unclear. The CDR3 totals 18 residues. The germline V gene has CDR1 SGHTA and CDR2 FQGNSA. The V end lost 4 bases, the J end lost 0 bases, and 16 bases lay between the germline ends.

CDR3 in amino acids: CASSIGLDVETQYF. CDR3 nucleotides: TGCGCCAGCAGCATAGGACTAGATGTGGAGACCCAGTACTTC. The chain recombines TRBV5-1 with TRBJ2-5; 7 nucleotides line up with TRBD2. The V gene's germline CDR1 is SGHRS and CDR2 YFSETQ. The length of the CDR3 is 14 residues. V was clipped by 4 bases and J by 5 bases; unmatched bases: 8.

The chain is built from TRBV11-2 and TRBJ2-3, with 11 positions matching TRBD2. V lost 1 base and J lost 3; bases outside the gene matches: 9. Germline loops: CDR1 SGHAT, CDR2 FQNNGV. This CDR3 comprises 18 residues. CDR3 protein: CASSLVAPIAGGTDTQYF. As DNA, the CDR3 is TGTGCCAGCAGCTTAGTGGCACCGATAGCGGGAGGGACAGATACGCAGTATTTT. Supplemented by reference TRBV11-2 and TRBJ2-3, the full variable domain reads EAGVAQSPRYKIIEKRQSVAFWCNPISGHATLYWYQQILGQGPKLLIQFQNNGVVDDSQLPKDRFSAERLKGVDSTLKIQPAKLEDSAVYLCASSLVAPIAGGTDTQYFGPGTRLTVL.

The V gene is TRBV7-4, the J gene TRBJ2-7, with 9 bases that match TRBD2. The germline V gene encodes CDR1 SGHVT and CDR2 SQSDAQ. J was trimmed by 0 bases and V by 4 bases; bases with no gene match: 10. The CDR3 runs 17 residues. The CDR3 spells CASSSPLGSGSSYEQYF. In nucleotides, the CDR3 is TGTGCCAGCAGCTCTCCCCTTGGTAGCGGGAGCTCCTACGAGCAGTACTTC.

The chain has TRBV15 and TRBJ1-2; a possible D gene is TRBD1 (5 bases). Germline-derived CDR1 and CDR2 are LNHNV and YYDKDF (reference sequence). The CDR3 sequence is 17 residues long. The germline V and J ends were trimmed by 0 bases and 3 bases, with 17 bases remaining between them. The CDR3 coding sequence is TGTGCCACCAGCAGAGACCCAACCCCAGGGCGAGACTATGGCTACACCTTC. Translated, it gives CATSRDPTPGRDYGYTF. Full variable domain (remainder filled in from reference TRBV15 and TRBJ1-2): DAMVIQNPRYQVTQFGKPVTLSCSQTLNHNVMYWYQQKSSQAPKLLFHYYDKDFNNEADTPDNFQSRRPNTSFCFLDIRSPGLGDTAMYLCATSRDPTPGRDYGYTFGSGTRLTVV.

The rearrangement links TRBV4-1 to TRBJ1-5; 7 bases align to TRBD1. There are 17 residues in the CDR3. V lost 3 bases, J lost 4 bases, and 12 bases stayed unmatched. Germline V gene sequence: CDR1 MGHRA, CDR2 YSYEKL. The CDR3 reads CASSQVTGRVANQPQHF. The CDR3 nucleotides read TGCGCCAGCAGCCAGGTGACAGGGAGAGTAGCGAATCAGCCCCAGCATTTT.

This rearrangement joins TRBV6-6 to TRBJ2-7; perhaps D is TRBD1 or TRBD2 (7 bases each). This CDR3 is built from 15 residues. Trimming took 0 bases from V and 5 from J, leaving 14 bases between them. Looked up from germline, CDR1 is MNHNY and CDR2 is SVGAGI (reference sequence). CDR3 nucleotides: TGTGCCAGCAGTTACTCGCGCAGGGGGGGTGACGAGCAGTACTTC. It specifies CASSYSRRGGDEQYF.

The gene calls are TRBV4-1 and TRBJ2-7, with D possibly TRBD1 on 6 matching bases. CDR1 and CDR2 from the germline V gene are MGHRA and YSYEKL. V was shortened by 6 bases and J by 3 bases, with 15 bases between the two germline ends. The CDR3 totals 14 residues. CDR3 nucleotide sequence: TGCGCCAGCAGTAGAAGACAGGAAGACTACGAGCAGTACTTC. It encodes CASSRRQEDYEQYF.

The chain is built from TRBV6-5 and TRBJ2-1; TRBD2 matches 7 bases. With V trimmed by 0 bases and J by 1 base, 3 bases remained unmatched. CDR1 is MNHEY and CDR2 is SVGAGI in the germline V gene. The CDR3 is 16 amino acids. DNA of the CDR3: TGTGCCAGCAGTTACTCCCACGGGGGGTCCTACAATGAGCAGTTCTTC. Translating gives CASSYSHGGSYNEQFF.

J is TRBJ2-3 and V is TRBV19; a weak D match, TRBD2 (5 bases). The germline CDR1 and CDR2 sequences are LNHDA and SQIVND (reference sequence). The CDR3 is made up of 14 amino acids. V was cut by 4 bases and J by 2 bases, with 10 bases left in between. CDR3 protein: CASSNRTVTDTQYF. CDR3 in DNA: TGTGCCAGTAGTAACCGGACTGTCACAGATACGCAGTATTTT.

The rearrangement links TRBV19 to TRBJ1-5; tentatively, D is TRBD1 (5 bases). This CDR3 is built from 15 residues. Germline CDR1 LNHDA, CDR2 SQIVND (reference sequence). V lost 5 bases and J 7 bases, leaving 18 bases between the germline ends. The CDR3 DNA sequence: TGTGCCAGTAGTCCTTCAGCGGGGGTCAGGCAGCCCCAGCATTTT. Encoded protein: CASSPSAGVRQPQHF.

The rearrangement joins TRBV2 to TRBJ2-7; 8 bases agree with TRBD2. Germline loops: CDR1 SNHLY, CDR2 FYNNEI. V lost 7 bases to trimming and J lost 4 bases; unmatched junction nucleotides: 12. The CDR3 sequence is 15 residues long. The CDR3: CASKERTSLGYEQYF. CDR3 nucleotides: TGTGCCAGCAAGGAAAGGACTAGCTTAGGTTACGAGCAGTACTTC.

The J gene is TRBJ1-1, the V gene TRBV18; D gene ambiguous. This CDR3 comprises 12 residues. Germline V gene data show CDR1 as KGHSH and CDR2 as LQKENI. V lost 6 bases to trimming and J lost 6 bases, with 11 bases between them. Written as DNA, the CDR3 is TGTGCCAGCTCTTCGGTCGGGGCTGAAGCTTTCTTT. Its translation is CASSSVGAEAFF.

This clone was detected only a few times. The chain couples TRBV28 to TRBJ2-2, with 7 bases identical to TRBD1. Trimming cost V 5 bases and J 4 bases; bases outside gene matches: 7. This CDR3 spans 15 amino acids. Per the germline V gene, CDR1 is MDHEN and CDR2 is SYDVKM. CDR3 sequence (DNA): TGTGCCAGCAGTCGTGGACAGGACCTCACCGGGGAGCTGTTTTTT. It codes for CASSRGQDLTGELFF.